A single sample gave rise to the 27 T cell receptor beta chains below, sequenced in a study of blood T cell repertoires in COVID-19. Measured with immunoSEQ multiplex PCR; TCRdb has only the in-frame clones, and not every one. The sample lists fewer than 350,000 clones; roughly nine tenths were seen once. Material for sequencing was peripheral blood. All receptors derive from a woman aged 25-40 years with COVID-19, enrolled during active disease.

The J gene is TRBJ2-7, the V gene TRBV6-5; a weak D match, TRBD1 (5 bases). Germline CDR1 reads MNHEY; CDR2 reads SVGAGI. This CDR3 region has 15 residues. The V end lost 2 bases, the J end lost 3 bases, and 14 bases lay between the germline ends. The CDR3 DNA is TGTGCCAGCAGTTACGATGAGGACACGCTCTACGAGCAGTACTTC. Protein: CASSYDEDTLYEQYF.

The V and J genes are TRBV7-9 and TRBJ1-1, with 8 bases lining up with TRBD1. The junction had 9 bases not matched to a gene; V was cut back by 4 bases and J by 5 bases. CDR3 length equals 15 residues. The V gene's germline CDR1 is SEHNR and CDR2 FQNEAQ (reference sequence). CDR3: CASSSMTGEKTEAFF. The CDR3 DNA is TGTGCCAGCAGCTCAATGACAGGGGAAAAGACTGAAGCTTTCTTT.

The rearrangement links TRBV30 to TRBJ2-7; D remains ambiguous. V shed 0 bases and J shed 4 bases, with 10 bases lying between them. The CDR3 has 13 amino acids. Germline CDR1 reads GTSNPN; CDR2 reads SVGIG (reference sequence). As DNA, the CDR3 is TGTGCCTGGAGTGTATCTATTCTGTACGAGCAGTACTTC. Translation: CAWSVSILYEQYF.

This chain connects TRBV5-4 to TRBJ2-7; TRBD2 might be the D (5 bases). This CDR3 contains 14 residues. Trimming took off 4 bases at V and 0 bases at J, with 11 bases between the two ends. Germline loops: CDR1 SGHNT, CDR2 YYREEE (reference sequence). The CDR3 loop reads CASSPGIGSYEQYF. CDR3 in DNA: TGTGCCAGCAGCCCGGGGATCGGCTCCTACGAGCAGTACTTC.

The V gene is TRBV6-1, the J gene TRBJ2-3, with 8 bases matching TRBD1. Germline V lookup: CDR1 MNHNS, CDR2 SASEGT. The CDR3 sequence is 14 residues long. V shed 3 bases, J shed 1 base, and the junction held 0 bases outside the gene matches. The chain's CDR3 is CASSEDRGTDTQYF. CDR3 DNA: TGTGCCAGCAGTGAGGACAGGGGCACAGATACGCAGTATTTT.

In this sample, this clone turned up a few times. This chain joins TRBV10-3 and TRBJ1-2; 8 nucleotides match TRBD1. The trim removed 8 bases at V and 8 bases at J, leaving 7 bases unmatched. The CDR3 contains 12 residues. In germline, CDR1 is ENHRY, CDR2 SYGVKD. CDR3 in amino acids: CAIGDRLGGYTF. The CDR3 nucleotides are TGTGCCATCGGGGACAGGTTGGGCGGCTACACCTTC.

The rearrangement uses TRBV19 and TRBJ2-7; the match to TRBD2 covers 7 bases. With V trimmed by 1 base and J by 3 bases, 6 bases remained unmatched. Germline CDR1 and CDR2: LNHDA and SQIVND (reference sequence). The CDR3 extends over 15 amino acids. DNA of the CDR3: TGTGCCAGTAGTATAGGGGGGGGACTGGACTACGAGCAGTACTTC. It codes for CASSIGGGLDYEQYF.

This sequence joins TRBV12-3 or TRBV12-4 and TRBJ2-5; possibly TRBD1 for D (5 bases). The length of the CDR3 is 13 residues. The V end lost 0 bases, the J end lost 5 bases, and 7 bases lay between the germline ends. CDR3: CASSLARAETQYF. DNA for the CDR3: TGTGCCAGCAGTTTAGCCAGGGCTGAGACCCAGTACTTC.

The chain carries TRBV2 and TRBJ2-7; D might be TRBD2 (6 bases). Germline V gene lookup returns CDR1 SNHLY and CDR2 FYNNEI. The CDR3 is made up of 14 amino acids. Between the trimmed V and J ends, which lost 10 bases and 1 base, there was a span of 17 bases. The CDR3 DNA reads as TGTGCCACCTCGTTTGGCGGGGCATCCTACGAGCAGTACTTC. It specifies CATSFGGASYEQYF.

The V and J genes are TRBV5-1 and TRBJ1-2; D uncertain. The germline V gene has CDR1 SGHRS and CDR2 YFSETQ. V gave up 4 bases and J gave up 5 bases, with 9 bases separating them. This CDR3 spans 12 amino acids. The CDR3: CASSLGPYGYTF. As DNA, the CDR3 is TGCGCCAGCAGCCTTGGGCCTTATGGCTACACCTTC.

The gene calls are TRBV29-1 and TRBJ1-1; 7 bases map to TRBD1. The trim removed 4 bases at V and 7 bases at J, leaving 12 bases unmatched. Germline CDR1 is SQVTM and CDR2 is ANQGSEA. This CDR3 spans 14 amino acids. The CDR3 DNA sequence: TGCAGCGTTGCGGAGGGGGCGCGGTGGATTGAAGCTTTCTTT. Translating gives CSVAEGARWIEAFF.

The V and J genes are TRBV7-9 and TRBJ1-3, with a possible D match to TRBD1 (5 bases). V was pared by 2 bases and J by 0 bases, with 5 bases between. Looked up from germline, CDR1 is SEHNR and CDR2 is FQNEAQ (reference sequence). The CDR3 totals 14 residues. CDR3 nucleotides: TGTGCCAGCAGCTTACAGGGCTCTGGAAACACCATATATTTT. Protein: CASSLQGSGNTIYF.

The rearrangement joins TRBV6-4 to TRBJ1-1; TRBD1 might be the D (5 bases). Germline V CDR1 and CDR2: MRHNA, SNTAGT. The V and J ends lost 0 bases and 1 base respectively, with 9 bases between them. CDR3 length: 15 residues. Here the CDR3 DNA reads TGTGCCAGCAGTGACTCCCCAGGGCAGAACACTGAAGCTTTCTTT. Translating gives CASSDSPGQNTEAFF.

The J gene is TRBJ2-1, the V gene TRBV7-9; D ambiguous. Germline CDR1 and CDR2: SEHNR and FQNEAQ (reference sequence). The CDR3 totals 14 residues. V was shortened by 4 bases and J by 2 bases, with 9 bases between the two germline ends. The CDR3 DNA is TGTGCCAGCAGCTCTTCGGTTCCCTACAATGAGCAGTTCTTC. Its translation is CASSSSVPYNEQFF.

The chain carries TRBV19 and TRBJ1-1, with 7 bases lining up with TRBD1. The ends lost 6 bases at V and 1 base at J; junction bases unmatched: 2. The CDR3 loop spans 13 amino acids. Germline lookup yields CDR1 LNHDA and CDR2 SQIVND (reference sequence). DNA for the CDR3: TGTGCCAGTAGGGGACAGCCGAACACTGAAGCTTTCTTT. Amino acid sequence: CASRGQPNTEAFF.

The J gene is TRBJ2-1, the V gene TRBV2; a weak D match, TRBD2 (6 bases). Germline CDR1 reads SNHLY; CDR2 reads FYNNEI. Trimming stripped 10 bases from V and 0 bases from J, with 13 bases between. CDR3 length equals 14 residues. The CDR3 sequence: CANGGVSSYNEQFF. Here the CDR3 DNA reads TGTGCCAACGGCGGGGTTAGCTCCTACAATGAGCAGTTCTTC.

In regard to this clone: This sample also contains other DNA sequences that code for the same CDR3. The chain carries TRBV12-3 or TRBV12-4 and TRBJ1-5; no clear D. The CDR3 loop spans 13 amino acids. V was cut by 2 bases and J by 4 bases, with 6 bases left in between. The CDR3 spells CASSLSRNQPQHF. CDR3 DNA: TGTGCCAGCAGTTTATCTAGAAATCAGCCCCAGCATTTT.

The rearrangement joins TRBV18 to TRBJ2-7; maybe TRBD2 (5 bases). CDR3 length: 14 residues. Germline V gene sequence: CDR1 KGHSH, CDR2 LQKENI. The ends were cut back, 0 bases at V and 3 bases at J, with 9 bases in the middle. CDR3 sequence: CASSPPDYIYEQYF. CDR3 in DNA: TGTGCCAGCTCACCACCTGACTATATCTACGAGCAGTACTTC.

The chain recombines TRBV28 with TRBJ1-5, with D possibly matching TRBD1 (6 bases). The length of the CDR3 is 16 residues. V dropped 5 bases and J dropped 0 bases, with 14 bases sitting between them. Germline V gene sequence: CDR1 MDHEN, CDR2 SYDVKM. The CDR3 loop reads CASSPPGHNSNQPQHF. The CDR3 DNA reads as TGTGCCAGCAGTCCCCCGGGACACAATAGCAATCAGCCCCAGCATTTT.

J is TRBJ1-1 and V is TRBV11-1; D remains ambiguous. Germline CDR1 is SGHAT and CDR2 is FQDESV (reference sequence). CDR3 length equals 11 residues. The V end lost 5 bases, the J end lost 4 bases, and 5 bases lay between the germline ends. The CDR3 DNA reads TGTGCCAGCAGCCGAGTCACTGAAGCTTTCTTT. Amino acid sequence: CASSRVTEAFF.

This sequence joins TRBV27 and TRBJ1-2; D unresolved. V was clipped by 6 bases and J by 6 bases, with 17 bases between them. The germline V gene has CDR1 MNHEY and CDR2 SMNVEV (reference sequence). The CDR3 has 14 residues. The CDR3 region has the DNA TGTGCCAGCAGCAGCGAGCCAATCTGGGATGGCTACACCTTC. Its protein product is CASSSEPIWDGYTF.

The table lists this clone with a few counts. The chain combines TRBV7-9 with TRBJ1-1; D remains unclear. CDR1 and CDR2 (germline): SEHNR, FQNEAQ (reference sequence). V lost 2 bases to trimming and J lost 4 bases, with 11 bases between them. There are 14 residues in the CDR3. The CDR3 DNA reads TGTGCCAGCAGCTTATATCAGACGGGCACTGAAGCTTTCTTT. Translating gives CASSLYQTGTEAFF. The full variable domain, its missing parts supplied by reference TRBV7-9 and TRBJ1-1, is DTGVSQNPRHKITKRGQNVTFRCDPISEHNRLYWYRQTLGQGPEFLTYFQNEAQLEKSRLLSDRFSAERPKGSFSTLEIQRTEQGDSAMYLCASSLYQTGTEAFFGQGTRLTVV.

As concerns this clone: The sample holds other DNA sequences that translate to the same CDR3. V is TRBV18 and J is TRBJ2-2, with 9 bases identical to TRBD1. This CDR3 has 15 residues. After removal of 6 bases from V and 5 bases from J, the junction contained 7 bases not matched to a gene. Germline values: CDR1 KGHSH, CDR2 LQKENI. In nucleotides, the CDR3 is TGTGCCAGCTCCCCTGGGACAGGGAGAACCGGGGAGCTGTTTTTT. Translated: CASSPGTGRTGELFF. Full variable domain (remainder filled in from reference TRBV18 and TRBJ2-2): NAGVMQNPRHLVRRRGQEARLRCSPMKGHSHVYWYRQLPEEGLKFMVYLQKENIIDESGMPKERFSAEFPKEGPSILRIQQVVRGDSAAYFCASSPGTGRTGELFFGEGSRLTVL.

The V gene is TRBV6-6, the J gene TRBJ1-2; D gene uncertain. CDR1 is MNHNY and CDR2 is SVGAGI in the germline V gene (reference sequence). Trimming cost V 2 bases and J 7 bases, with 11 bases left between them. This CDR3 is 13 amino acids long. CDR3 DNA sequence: TGTGCCAGCAGTTACGATGTGTTGCGTGGCTACACCTTC. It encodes CASSYDVLRGYTF.

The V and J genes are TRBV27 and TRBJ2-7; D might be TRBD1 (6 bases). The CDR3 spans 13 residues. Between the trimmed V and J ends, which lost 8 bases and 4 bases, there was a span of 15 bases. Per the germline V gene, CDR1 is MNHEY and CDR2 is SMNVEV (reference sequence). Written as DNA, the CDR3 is TGTGCCAGCGGTCTCCTGGACAGTTACGAGCAGTACTTC. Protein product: CASGLLDSYEQYF.

The CDR3 sequence is CATEGQGARGYTF. The CDR3 DNA follows: TGCGCCACCGAGGGACAGGGGGCTCGTGGCTACACCTTC. This sequence joins TRBV10-2 and TRBJ1-2, with 12 bases identical to TRBD1. The CDR3 is made up of 13 amino acids. Trimming took 10 bases from V and 7 from J; bases not matched to a gene: 7. Germline CDR1 is WSHSY and CDR2 is SAAADI.

DNA of the CDR3: TGTGCCAGCAGGAGAGGAGGGGACAGCGCCTATGGCTACACCTTC. Its protein product is CASRRGGDSAYGYTF. The genes are TRBV5-8 and TRBJ1-2, with 7 bases aligning to TRBD1. The CDR3 has 15 residues. Germline V gene sequence: CDR1 SGHTS, CDR2 YDEGEE. The V segment lost 5 bases and the J segment 4 bases; nucleotides outside the gene matches: 11.